This T cell receptor beta chain was sequenced in a study of cytomegalovirus exposure and HLA in healthy donors. Study results and limitations: Researchers reported from a later analysis that most CMV-associated TCR beta chains appeared HLA-restricted. TCR beta V- and J-gene trimming was later associated with a missense DCLRE1C variant. Highly shared variants forming one cluster were likely a sequencing artifact.

In the case of this clone: Its specificity is unknown.

Among the donors, all were healthy bone marrow donors. PCR was performed using 60 Vbeta and 13 Jbeta primers. TCRdb keeps only in-frame clones here, not all; method: immunoSEQ multiplex PCR. The sample consists of approximately 220,000 clones, 65% to 75% of them appearing once. Germline lookup yields CDR1 SEHNR and CDR2 FQNEAQ (reference sequence). The CDR3 length is 17 residues. V was pared by 5 bases and J by 1 base, with 9 bases of the junction left unmatched. This chain joins TRBV7-9 and TRBJ2-2; 8 bases are a match to TRBD2. The source of this sequence is a woman in her 30s in good health and CMV-seronegative. Sequenced: PBMCs. The CDR3 loop reads CASSLPRGGRNTGELFF. For the CDR3, the DNA is TGTGCCAGCAGCCTTCCCCGGGGGGGCCGGAACACCGGGGAGCTGTTTTTT.